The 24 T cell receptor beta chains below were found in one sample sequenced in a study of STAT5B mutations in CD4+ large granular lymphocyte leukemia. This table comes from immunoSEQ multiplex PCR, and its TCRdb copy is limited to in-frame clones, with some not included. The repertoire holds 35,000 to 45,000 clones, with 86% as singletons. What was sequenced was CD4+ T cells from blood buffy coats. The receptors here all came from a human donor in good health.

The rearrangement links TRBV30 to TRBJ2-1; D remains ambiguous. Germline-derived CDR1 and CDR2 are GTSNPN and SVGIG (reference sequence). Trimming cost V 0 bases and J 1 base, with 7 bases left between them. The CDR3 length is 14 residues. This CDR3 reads CAWSVATSYNEQFF. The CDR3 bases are TGTGCCTGGAGTGTAGCAACATCCTACAATGAGCAGTTCTTC.

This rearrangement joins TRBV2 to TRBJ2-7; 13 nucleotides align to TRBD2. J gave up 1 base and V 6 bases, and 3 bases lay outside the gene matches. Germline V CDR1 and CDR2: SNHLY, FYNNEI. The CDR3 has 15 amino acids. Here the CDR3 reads CASRGTSGVSYEQYF. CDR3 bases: TGTGCCAGCAGGGGGACTAGCGGGGTATCCTACGAGCAGTACTTC.

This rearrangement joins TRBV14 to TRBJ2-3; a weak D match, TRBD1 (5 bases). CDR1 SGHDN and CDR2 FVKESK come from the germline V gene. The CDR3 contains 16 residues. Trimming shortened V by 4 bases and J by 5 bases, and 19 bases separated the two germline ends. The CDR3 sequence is CASSLWGPLGGDTQYF. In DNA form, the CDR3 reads TGTGCCAGCAGCCTCTGGGGCCCCCTTGGCGGAGATACGCAGTATTTT.

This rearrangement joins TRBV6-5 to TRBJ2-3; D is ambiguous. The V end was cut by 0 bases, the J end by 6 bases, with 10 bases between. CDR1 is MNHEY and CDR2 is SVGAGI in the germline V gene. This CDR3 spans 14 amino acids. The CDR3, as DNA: TGTGCCAGCAGTTACTCCCCGACCGGGGATACGCAGTATTTT. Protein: CASSYSPTGDTQYF.

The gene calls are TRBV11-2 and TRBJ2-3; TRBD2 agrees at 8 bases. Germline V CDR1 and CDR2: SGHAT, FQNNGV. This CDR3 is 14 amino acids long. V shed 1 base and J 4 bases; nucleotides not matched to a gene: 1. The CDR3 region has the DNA TGTGCCAGCAGCTTAGCGGGGGGGCCAGATACGCAGTATTTT. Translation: CASSLAGGPDTQYF.

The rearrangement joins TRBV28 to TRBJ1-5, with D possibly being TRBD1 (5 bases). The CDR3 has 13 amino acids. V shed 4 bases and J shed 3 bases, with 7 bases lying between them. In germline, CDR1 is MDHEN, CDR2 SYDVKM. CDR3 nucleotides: TGTGCCAGCAGTTGGGGCCTCAATCAGCCCCAGCATTTT. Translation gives CASSWGLNQPQHF.

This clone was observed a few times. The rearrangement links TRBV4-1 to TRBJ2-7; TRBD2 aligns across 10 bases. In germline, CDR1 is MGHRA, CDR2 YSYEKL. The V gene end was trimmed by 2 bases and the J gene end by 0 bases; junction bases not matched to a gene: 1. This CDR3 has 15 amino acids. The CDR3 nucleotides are TGCGCCAGCAGCCAATCTAGCGGGGGCTCCTACGAGCAGTACTTC. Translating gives CASSQSSGGSYEQYF.

The CDR3 nucleotides are TGTGCCAGCAGCTTAGGAGTTACAGGGGGCTACCAAGAGACCCAGTACTTC. Amino acid sequence: CASSLGVTGGYQETQYF. The chain is built from TRBV7-2 and TRBJ2-5, with 9 bases identical to TRBD1. This CDR3 spans 17 amino acids. The ends lost 1 base at V and 0 bases at J; junction bases unmatched: 6. Looked up from germline, CDR1 is SGHTA and CDR2 is FQGNSA.

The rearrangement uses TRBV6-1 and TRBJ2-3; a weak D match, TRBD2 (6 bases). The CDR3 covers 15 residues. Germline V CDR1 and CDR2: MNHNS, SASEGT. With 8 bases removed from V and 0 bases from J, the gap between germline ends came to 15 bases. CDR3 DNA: TGTGCCAGCCGCAGTTCGCGGGGAAGCACAGATACGCAGTATTTT. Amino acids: CASRSSRGSTDTQYF.

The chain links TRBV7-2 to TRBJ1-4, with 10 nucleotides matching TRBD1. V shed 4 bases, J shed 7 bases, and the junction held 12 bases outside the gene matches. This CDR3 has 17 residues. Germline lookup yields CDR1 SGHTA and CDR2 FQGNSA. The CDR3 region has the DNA TGTGCCAGCAGCTCGCGAACGGGACAGGGGATAGGTGAAAAACTGTTTTTT. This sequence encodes CASSSRTGQGIGEKLFF.

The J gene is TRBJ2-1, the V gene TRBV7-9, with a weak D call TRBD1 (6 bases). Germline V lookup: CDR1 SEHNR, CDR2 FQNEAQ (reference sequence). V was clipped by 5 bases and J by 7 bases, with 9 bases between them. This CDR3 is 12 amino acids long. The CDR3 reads CASSHRGNEQFF. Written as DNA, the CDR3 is TGTGCCAGCAGCCATAGGGGGAATGAGCAGTTCTTC.

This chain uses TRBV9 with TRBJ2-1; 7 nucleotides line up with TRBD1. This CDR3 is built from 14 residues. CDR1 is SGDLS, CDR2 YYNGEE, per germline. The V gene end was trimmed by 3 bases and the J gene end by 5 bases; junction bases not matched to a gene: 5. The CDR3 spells CASSESDRDNEQFF. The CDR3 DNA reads TGTGCCAGCAGCGAATCCGACAGGGACAATGAGCAGTTCTTC.

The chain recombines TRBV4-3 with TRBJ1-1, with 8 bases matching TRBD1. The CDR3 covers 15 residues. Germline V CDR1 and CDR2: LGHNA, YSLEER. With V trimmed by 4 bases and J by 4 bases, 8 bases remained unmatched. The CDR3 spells CASSLTDRVGTEAFF. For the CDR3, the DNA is TGCGCCAGCAGCCTTACGGACAGGGTGGGCACTGAAGCTTTCTTT.

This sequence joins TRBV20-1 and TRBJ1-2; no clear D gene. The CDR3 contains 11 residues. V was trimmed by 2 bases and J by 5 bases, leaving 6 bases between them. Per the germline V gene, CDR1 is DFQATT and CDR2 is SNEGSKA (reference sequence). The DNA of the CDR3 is TGCAGTGCTAGACAAAAGTATGGCTACACCTTC. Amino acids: CSARQKYGYTF.

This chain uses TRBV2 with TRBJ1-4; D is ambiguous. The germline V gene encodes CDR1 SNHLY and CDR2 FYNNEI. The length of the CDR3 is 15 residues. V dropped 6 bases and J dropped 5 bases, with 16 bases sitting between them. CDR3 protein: CASSPLGQANEKLFF. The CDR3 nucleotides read TGTGCCAGCAGCCCTCTAGGGCAGGCCAATGAAAAACTGTTTTTT.

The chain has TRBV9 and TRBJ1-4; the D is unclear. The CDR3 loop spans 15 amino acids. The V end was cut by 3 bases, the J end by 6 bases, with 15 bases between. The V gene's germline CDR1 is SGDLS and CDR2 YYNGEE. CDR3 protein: CASSASTGRYEKLFF. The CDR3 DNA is TGTGCCAGCAGCGCGTCGACGGGAAGGTATGAAAAACTGTTTTTT.

For the CDR3, the DNA is TGTGCCAGCGGGGACAGGGGGTTCTATGGCTACACCTTC. The encoded protein is CASGDRGFYGYTF. V is TRBV6-1 and J is TRBJ1-2, with 11 bases aligning to TRBD1. This CDR3 has 13 amino acids. The V segment lost 8 bases and the J segment 4 bases; nucleotides outside the gene matches: 3. Germline V gene data show CDR1 as MNHNS and CDR2 as SASEGT.

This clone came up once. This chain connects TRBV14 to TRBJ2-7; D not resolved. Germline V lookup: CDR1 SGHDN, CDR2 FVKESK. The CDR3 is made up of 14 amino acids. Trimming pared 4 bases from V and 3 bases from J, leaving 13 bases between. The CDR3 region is CASSRWGLNYEQYF. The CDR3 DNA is TGTGCCAGCAGCCGATGGGGTCTCAACTACGAGCAGTACTTC. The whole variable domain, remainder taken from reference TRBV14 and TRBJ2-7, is EAGVTQFPSHSVIEKGQTVTLRCDPISGHDNLYWYRRVMGKEIKFLLHFVKESKQDESGMPNNRFLAERTGGTYSTLKVQPAELEDSGVYFCASSRWGLNYEQYFGPGTRLTVT.

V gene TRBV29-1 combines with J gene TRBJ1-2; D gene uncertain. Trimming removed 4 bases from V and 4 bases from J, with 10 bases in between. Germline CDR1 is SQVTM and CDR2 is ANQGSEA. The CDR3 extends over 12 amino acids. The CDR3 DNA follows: TGCAGCGTTGCGTCGGGTACCTATGGCTACACCTTC. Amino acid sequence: CSVASGTYGYTF.

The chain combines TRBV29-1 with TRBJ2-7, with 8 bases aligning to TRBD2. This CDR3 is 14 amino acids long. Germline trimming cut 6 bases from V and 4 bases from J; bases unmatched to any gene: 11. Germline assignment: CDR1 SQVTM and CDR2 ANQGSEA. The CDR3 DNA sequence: TGCAGCGTACGTTTAAGCGGGAGCGGTTACGAGCAGTACTTC. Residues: CSVRLSGSGYEQYF.

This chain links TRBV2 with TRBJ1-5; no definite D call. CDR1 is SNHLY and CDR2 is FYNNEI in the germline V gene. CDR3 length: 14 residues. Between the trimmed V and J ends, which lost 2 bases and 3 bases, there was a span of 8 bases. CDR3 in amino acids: CASSERRNNQPQHF. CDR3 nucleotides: TGTGCCAGCAGTGAAAGACGGAACAATCAGCCCCAGCATTTT.

The chain's CDR3 is CASSTRYKGELFF. In DNA form, the CDR3 reads TGTGCCAGCAGTACTAGGTACAAGGGGGAGCTGTTTTTT. The chain is built from TRBV28 and TRBJ2-2; the D gene is possibly TRBD2 (5 bases). Trimming removed 5 bases from V and 8 bases from J, with 12 bases in between. Per germline, CDR1 MDHEN and CDR2 SYDVKM. The CDR3 consists of 13 residues. The variable domain in full, completed from reference TRBV28 and TRBJ2-2, reads DVKVTQSSRYLVKRTGEKVFLECVQDMDHENMFWYRQDPGLGLRLIYFSYDVKMKEKGDIPEGYSVSREKKERFSLILESASTNQTSMYLCASSTRYKGELFFGEGSRLTVL.

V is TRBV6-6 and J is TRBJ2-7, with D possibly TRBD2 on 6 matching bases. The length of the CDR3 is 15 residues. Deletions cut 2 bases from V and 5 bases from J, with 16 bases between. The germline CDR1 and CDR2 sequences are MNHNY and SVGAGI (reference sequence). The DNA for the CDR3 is TGTGCCAGCAGTTACCAGGACGGGAGAGGTCACGAGCAGTACTTC. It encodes CASSYQDGRGHEQYF.

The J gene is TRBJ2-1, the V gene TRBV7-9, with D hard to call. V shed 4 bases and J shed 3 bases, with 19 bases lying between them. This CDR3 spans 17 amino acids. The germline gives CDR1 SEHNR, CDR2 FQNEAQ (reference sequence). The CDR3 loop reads CASSSPGWATNYNEQFF. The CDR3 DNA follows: TGTGCCAGCAGCTCCCCCGGGTGGGCGACAAACTACAATGAGCAGTTCTTC.